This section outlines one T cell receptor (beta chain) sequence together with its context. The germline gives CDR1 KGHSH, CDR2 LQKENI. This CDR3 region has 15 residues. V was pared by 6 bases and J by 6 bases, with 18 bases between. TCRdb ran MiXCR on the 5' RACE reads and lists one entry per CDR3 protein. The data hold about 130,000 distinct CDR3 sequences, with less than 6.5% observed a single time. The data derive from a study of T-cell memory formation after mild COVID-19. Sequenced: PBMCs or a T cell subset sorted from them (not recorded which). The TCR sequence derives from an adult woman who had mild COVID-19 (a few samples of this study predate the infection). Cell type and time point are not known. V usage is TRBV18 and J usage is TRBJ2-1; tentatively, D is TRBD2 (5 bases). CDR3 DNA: TGTGCCAGCTCGCAGCGGACCGGAGCTATCAATGAGCAGTTCTTC. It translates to CASSQRTGAINEQFF. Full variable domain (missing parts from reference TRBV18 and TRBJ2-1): NAGVMQNPRHLVRRRGQEARLRCSPMKGHSHVYWYRQLPEEGLKFMVYLQKENIIDESGMPKERFSAEFPKEGPSILRIQQVVRGDSAAYFCASSQRTGAINEQFFGPGTRLTVL.